Here is one T cell receptor (beta chain) with its context. Its antigen is as yet unknown. In TCRdb, the 5' RACE reads were re-called with MiXCR into one record per CDR3 protein. The table records 1.5 million to 2 million distinct CDR3 sequences, less than 40% of them present only once. This entry belongs to a study of identical twins. Study results and limitations: These conclusions were based on statistical analysis (cross-sectional, not following the same donors). Out-of-frame alpha sequences common to twins were enriched for low generation probability. Twins' surplus sharing was weaker for beta out-of-frame sequences.

The TCR sequence derives from a newborn girl in good health. The sample consisted of cord blood.

CDR3 DNA: TGCAGTGCTCGCGGGACTAGGTACTCCTACGAGCAGTACTTC. It yields the protein CSARGTRYSYEQYF. The chain couples TRBV20-1 to TRBJ2-7, with 8 nucleotides matching TRBD2. This CDR3 has 14 amino acids. The germline gives CDR1 DFQATT, CDR2 SNEGSKA (reference sequence). With V trimmed by 5 bases and J by 0 bases, 6 bases remained unmatched.